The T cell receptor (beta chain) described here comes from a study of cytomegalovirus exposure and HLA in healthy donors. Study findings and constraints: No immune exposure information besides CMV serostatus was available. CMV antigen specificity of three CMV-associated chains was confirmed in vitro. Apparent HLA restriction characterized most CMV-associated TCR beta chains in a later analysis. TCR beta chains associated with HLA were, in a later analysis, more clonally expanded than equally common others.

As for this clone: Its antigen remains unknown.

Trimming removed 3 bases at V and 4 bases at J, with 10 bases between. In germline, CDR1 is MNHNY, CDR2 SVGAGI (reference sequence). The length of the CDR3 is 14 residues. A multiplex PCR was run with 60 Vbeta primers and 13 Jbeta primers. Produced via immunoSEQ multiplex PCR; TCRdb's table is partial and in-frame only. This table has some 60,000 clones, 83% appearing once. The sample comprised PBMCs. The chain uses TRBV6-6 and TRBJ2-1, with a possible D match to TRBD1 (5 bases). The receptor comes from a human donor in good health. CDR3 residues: CASSYMTDYNEQFF. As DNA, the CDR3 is TGTGCCAGCAGTTATATGACAGATTACAATGAGCAGTTCTTC.